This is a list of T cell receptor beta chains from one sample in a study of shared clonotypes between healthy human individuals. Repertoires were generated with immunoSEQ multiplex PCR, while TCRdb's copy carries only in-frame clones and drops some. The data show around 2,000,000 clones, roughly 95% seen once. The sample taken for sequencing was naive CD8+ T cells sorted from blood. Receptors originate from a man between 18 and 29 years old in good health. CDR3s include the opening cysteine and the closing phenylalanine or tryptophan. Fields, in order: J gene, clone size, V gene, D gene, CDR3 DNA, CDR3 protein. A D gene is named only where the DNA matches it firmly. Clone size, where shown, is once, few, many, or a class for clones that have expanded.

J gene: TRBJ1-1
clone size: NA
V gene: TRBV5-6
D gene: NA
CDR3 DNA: TGTGCCAGCAGCGCCGGGGGGCCAGGGGCGGTAACGGCTTTCTTT
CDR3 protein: CASSAGGPGAVTAFF

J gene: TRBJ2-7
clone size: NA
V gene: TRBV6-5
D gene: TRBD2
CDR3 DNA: TGTGCCAGCAGCCCCGTACTAGCGGGCCACGAGCAGTACTTC
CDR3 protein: CASSPVLAGHEQYF

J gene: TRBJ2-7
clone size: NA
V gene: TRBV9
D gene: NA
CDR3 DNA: TGTGCCAGCAGCGTAGGAGGCTTGACCTACGAGCAGTACTTC
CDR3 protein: CASSVGGLTYEQYF

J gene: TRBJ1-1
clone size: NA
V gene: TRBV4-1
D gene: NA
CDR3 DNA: TGCGCCAGCAGCCGTGAGGACACCCCGAACACTGAAGCTTTCTTT
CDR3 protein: CASSREDTPNTEAFF

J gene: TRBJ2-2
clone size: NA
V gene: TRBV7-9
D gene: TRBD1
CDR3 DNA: TGTGCCAGCAGCGTCAGAGCTGGGGACAGGGGAAACGGGGAGCTGTTTTTT
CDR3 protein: CASSVRAGDRGNGELFF

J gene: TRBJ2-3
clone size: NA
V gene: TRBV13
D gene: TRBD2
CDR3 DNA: TGTGCCAGCAGCTTCGGTTCTAGCGGCTCCACAGATACGCAGTATTTT
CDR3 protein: CASSFGSSGSTDTQYF

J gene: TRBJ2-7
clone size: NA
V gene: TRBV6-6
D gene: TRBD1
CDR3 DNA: TGTGCCAGCAGTTTTAAGGACAGGGCAGCCTACGAGCAGTACTTC
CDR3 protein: CASSFKDRAAYEQYF

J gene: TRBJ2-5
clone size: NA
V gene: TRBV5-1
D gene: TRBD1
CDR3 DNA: TGCGCCAGCAGCTTGGTCCATGGGACAGCAAACCAAGAGACCCAGTACTTC
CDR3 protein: CASSLVHGTANQETQYF

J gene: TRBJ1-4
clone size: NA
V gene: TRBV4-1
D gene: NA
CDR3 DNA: TGCGCCAGCAGCCAATGGCCAGGCTCAACTAATGAAAAACTGTTTTTT
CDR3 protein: CASSQWPGSTNEKLFF

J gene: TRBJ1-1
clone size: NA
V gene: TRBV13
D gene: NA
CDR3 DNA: TGTGCCAGCAGCTTGGGTGGGGGACAGAACACTGAAGCTTTCTTT
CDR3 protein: CASSLGGGQNTEAFF

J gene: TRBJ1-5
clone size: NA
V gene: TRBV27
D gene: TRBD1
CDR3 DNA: TGTGCCAGCAGCCTGACAGGGAGCAATCAGCCCCAGCATTTT
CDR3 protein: CASSLTGSNQPQHF

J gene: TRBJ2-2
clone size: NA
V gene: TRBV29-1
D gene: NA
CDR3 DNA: TGCAGCGTTGCCCGGGAGAACACCGGGGAGCTGTTTTTT
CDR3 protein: CSVARENTGELFF

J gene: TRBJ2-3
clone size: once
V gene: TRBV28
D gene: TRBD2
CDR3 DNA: TGTGCCAGCAGTTTTTCGACTAGCGGCAGCACAGATACGCAGTATTTT
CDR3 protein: CASSFSTSGSTDTQYF

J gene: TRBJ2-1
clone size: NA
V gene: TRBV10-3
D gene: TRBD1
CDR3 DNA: TGTGCCATCAATGACAGGGGCAACTCCTACAATGAGCAGTTCTTC
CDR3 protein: CAINDRGNSYNEQFF

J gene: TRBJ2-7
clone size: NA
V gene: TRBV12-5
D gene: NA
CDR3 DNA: TGTGCTAGTGGTTTGGTAGGGGGTGCGATCACCTACGAGCAGTACTTC
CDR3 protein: CASGLVGGAITYEQYF

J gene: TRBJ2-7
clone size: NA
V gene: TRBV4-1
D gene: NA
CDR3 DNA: TGCGCCAGCAGCCAACCCCTTGGCTACGAGCAGTACTTC
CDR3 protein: CASSQPLGYEQYF

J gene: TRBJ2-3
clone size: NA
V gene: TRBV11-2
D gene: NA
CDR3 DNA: TGTGCCAGCAGCTTAGGGCGAGCGGGGACAGGCACAGATACGCAGTATTTT
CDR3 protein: CASSLGRAGTGTDTQYF

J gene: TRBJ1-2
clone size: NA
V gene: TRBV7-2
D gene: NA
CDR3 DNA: TGTGCCAGCAGCTTAGCGCAAGACAGGGGCTACACCTTC
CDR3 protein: CASSLAQDRGYTF

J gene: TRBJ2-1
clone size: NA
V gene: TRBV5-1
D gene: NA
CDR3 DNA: TGCGCCAGCAGCTTGGAAGGCCTACCAGCCAATGAGCAGTTCTTC
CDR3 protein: CASSLEGLPANEQFF

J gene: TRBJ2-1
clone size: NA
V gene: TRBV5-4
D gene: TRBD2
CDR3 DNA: TGTGCCAGCAGCGCGCTACTAGCGGGGGGCAATGAGCAGTTCTTC
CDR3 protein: CASSALLAGGNEQFF

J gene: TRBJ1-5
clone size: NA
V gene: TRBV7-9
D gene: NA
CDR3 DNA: TGTGCCAGCAGCTTACCTACAGATAGCAATCAGCCCCAGCATTTT
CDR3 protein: CASSLPTDSNQPQHF

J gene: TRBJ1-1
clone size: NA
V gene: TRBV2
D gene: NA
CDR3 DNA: TGTGCCAGCAGTGAAGACCGACCGGTGAACACTGAAGCTTTCTTT
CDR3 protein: CASSEDRPVNTEAFF

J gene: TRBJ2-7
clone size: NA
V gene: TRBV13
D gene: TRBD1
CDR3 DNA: TGTGCCAGCAGCTCCGCCGGGACAGATCCCTACGAGCAGTACTTC
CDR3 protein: CASSSAGTDPYEQYF

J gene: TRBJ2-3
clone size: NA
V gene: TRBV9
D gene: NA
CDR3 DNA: TGTGCCAGCAGCGTAGGGCGAATCGATGCTCGGGATACGCAGTATTTT
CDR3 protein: CASSVGRIDARDTQYF

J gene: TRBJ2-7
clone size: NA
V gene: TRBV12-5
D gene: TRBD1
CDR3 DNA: TGTGCTAGTGGTTCCTCGGGACAGGGGGGGGACGAGCAGTACTTC
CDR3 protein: CASGSSGQGGDEQYF

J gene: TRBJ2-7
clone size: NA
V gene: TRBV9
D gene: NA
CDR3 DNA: TGTGCCAGCAGCCCCCCGGGGGTAGGCTACGAGCAGTACTTC
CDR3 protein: CASSPPGVGYEQYF

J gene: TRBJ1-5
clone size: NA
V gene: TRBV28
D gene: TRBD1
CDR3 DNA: TGTGCCAGCAGTTTAGAGACAGGGGCCAGCAATCAGCCCCAGCATTTT
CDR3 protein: CASSLETGASNQPQHF

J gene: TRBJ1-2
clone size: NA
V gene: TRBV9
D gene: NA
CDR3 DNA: TGTGCCAGCAGCCTATCCCTCGGGGGCGATGGCTACACCTTC
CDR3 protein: CASSLSLGGDGYTF

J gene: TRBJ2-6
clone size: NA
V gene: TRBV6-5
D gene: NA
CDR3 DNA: TGTGCCAGCAGCCCCACATTTTCTGGGGCCAACGTCCTGACTTTC
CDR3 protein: CASSPTFSGANVLTF

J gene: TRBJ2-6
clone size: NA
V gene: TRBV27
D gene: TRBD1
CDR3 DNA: TGTGCCAGCAGTTTAACAGGGGGGTCCTCTGGGGCCAACGTCCTGACTTTC
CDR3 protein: CASSLTGGSSGANVLTF

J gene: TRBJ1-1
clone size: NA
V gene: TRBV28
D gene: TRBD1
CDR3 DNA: TGTGCCAGCTCCAGGGGGCAGGGACCGTTCACTGAAGCTTTCTTT
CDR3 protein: CASSRGQGPFTEAFF

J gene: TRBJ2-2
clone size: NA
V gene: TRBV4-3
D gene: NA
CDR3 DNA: TGCGCCAGCAGCCCACGTAGGGGCGTTGACACCGGGGAGCTGTTTTTT
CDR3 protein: CASSPRRGVDTGELFF

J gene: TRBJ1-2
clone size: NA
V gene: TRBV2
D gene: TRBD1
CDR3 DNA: TGTGCCAGTCAATACTCAGGGGGCTCAAAGGGCTACACCTTC
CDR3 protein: CASQYSGGSKGYTF

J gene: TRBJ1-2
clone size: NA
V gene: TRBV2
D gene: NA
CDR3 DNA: TGTGCCAGCAACATAGAGGGCTACACCTTC
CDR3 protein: CASNIEGYTF

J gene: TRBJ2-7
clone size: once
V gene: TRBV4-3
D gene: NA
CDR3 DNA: TGCGCCAGCAGCCAAGATCTTGGGGGAGTCGGCTCCTACGAGCAGTACTTC
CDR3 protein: CASSQDLGGVGSYEQYF

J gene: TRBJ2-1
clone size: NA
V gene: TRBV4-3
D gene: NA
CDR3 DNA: TGCGCCAGCAGCCAGCAGACGGGACACCCCCAGTTCAATGAGCAGTTCTTC
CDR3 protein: CASSQQTGHPQFNEQFF

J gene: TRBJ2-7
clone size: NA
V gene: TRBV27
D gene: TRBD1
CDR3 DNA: TGTGCCAGCAGTTTGAGGACAGGGTTGGGCTACGAGCAGTACTTC
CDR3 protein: CASSLRTGLGYEQYF

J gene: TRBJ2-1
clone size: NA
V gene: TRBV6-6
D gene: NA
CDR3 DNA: TGTGCCAGCAGTTACCCTAGCGAGAATGAGCAGTTCTTC
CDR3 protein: CASSYPSENEQFF

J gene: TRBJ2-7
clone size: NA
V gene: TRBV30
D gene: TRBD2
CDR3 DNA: TGTGCCTGGTCAGCTAGCGGGGGGTGGGAGCAGTACTTC
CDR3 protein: CAWSASGGWEQYF

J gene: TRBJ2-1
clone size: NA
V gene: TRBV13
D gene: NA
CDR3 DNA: TGTGCCAGCAGCTTCTGGAGCGGGCCCTCCTACAATGAGCAGTTCTTC
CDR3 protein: CASSFWSGPSYNEQFF

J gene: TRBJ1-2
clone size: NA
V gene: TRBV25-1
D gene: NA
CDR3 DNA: TGTGCCAGCAGTTTCAATTCGAACTATGGCTACACCTTC
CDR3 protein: CASSFNSNYGYTF